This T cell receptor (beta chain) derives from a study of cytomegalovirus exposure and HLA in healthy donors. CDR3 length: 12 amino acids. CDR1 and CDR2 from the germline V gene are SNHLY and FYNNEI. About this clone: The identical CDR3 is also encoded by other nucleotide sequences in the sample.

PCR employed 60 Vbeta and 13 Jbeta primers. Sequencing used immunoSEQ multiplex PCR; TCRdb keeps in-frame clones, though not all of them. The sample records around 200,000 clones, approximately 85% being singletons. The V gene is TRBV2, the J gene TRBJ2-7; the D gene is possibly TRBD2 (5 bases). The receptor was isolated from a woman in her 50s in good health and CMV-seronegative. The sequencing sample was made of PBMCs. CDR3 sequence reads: CSKQEAAYEQYF. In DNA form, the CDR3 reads TGTTCCAAGCAGGAGGCGGCATACGAGCAGTACTTC.